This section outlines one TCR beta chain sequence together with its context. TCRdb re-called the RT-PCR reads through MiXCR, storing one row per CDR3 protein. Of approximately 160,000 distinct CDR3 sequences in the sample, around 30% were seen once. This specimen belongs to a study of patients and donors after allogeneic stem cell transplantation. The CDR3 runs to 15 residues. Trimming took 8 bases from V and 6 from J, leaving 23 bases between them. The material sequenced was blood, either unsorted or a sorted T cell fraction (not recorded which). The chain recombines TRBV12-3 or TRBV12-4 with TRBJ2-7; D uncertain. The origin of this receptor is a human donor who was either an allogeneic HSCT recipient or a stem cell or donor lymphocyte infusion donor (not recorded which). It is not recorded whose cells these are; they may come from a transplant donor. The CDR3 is CASFLAPVGSGEQYF. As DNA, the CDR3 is TGTGCCAGCTTCCTTGCTCCAGTGGGCTCGGGCGAGCAGTACTTC.